This is a list of T cell receptor beta chains from one sample in a study of T cells in Graves' hyperthyroidism and ophthalmopathy. TCRdb fed the multiplex PCR reads into MiXCR, producing one record per CDR3 protein. This sample has around 300,000 distinct CDR3 sequences, with roughly 13% found just once. The sequenced material came from blood. The receptors here all came from a woman between 35 and 50 years old with Graves' hyperthyroidism. The CDR3 runs from the conserved cysteine through the conserved F or W. Fields, in order: D gene, J gene, clone size, V gene, CDR3 protein, CDR3 DNA. D genes are given only for firm matches. The size field is filled for only some rows; it gives once, few, many or a size class.

D: TRBD1
J: TRBJ1-2
size: many
V: TRBV12-3/TRBV12-4
CDR3: CASNLGTGRHGYTF
DNA: TGTGCCAGCAACCTCGGGACAGGGCGTCATGGCTACACCTTC

D: NA
J: TRBJ2-5
size: few
V: TRBV5-8
CDR3: CASSPGTLLAEQETQYF
DNA: TGTGCCAGCAGCCCAGGGACTCTCCTGGCGGAACAAGAGACCCAGTACTTC

D: NA
J: TRBJ1-4
size: few
V: TRBV7-9
CDR3: CASSLEGFEKLFF
DNA: TGTGCCAGCAGCTTAGAGGGGTTTGAAAAACTGTTTTTT

D: NA
J: TRBJ2-1
size: many
V: TRBV11-2
CDR3: CASSPGVNSYNEQFF
DNA: TGTGCCAGCAGCCCGGGGGTCAACTCCTACAATGAGCAGTTCTTC

D: NA
J: TRBJ1-1
size: NA
V: TRBV18
CDR3: CASSRSDRGTEAFF
DNA: TGTGCCAGCTCACGGAGTGATCGAGGGACTGAAGCTTTCTTT

D: NA
J: TRBJ1-2
size: NA
V: TRBV24-1
CDR3: CATSVKQDRLLGYTF
DNA: TGTGCCACCAGTGTAAAACAAGACAGGCTCCTAGGCTACACCTTC

D: NA
J: TRBJ2-7
size: many
V: TRBV29-1
CDR3: CSRVRGKVYEQYF
DNA: TGCAGCAGAGTCCGGGGGAAAGTCTACGAGCAGTACTTC

D: NA
J: TRBJ1-2
size: many
V: TRBV4-1
CDR3: CASSPGFYGYTF
DNA: TGCGCCAGCAGCCCCGGTTTCTATGGCTACACCTTC

D: TRBD2
J: TRBJ2-7
size: many
V: TRBV30
CDR3: CAWSRSGIYEQYF
DNA: TGTGCCTGGAGTAGAAGCGGGATCTACGAGCAGTACTTC

D: NA
J: TRBJ1-1
size: many
V: TRBV29-1
CDR3: CSGQWGTEAFF
DNA: TGCAGCGGACAGTGGGGCACTGAAGCTTTCTTT

D: TRBD1
J: TRBJ2-5
size: NA
V: TRBV5-6
CDR3: CASSLDNRGQETQYF
DNA: TGTGCCAGCAGCTTGGATAACAGGGGGCAAGAGACCCAGTACTTC

D: TRBD1
J: TRBJ2-7
size: many
V: TRBV2
CDR3: CASLRDSSYEQYF
DNA: TGTGCCAGCTTAAGGGACAGCTCCTACGAGCAGTACTTC

D: TRBD1
J: TRBJ1-1
size: many
V: TRBV24-1
CDR3: CATSGQGHTEAFF
DNA: TGTGCCACCAGCGGACAGGGACACACTGAAGCTTTCTTT

D: TRBD1
J: TRBJ1-1
size: many
V: TRBV15
CDR3: CATSSTGDVGNTEAFF
DNA: TGTGCCACCAGTTCTACAGGGGACGTGGGGAACACTGAAGCTTTCTTT

D: TRBD2
J: TRBJ2-2
size: many
V: TRBV11-1
CDR3: CASSESSGRGTGELFF
DNA: TGTGCCAGCAGCGAGTCCAGCGGGAGGGGCACCGGGGAGCTGTTTTTT

D: NA
J: TRBJ1-5
size: many
V: TRBV29-1
CDR3: CSVASTASGPQHF
DNA: TGCAGCGTTGCCTCGACAGCTTCTGGGCCCCAGCATTTT

D: NA
J: TRBJ1-4
size: NA
V: TRBV7-9
CDR3: CASSLGLEKLFF
DNA: TGTGCCAGCAGCTTAGGTCTTGAAAAACTGTTTTTT

D: NA
J: TRBJ1-2
size: many
V: TRBV2
CDR3: CASSVQGLLDGYTF
DNA: TGTGCCAGCAGTGTCCAGGGACTGCTTGATGGCTACACCTTC

D: NA
J: TRBJ1-3
size: many
V: TRBV3-1
CDR3: CASSPARAGNTIYF
DNA: TGTGCCAGCAGCCCAGCGCGGGCCGGAAACACCATATATTTT

D: NA
J: TRBJ2-7
size: few
V: TRBV20-1
CDR3: CSAITLGQGPYEQYF
DNA: TGCAGTGCTATAACACTTGGCCAGGGACCCTACGAGCAGTACTTC

D: TRBD2
J: TRBJ2-2
size: few
V: TRBV3-1
CDR3: CASSQSGSYPGELFF
DNA: TGTGCCAGCAGCCAAAGCGGGAGTTATCCCGGGGAGCTGTTTTTT

D: NA
J: TRBJ1-1
size: NA
V: TRBV30
CDR3: CAWSELMNTEAFF
DNA: TGTGCCTGGAGTGAACTAATGAACACTGAAGCTTTCTTT

D: NA
J: TRBJ1-1
size: NA
V: TRBV25-1
CDR3: CASSEQLEAFF
DNA: TGTGCCAGCAGTGAACAATTGGAAGCTTTCTTT

D: TRBD1
J: TRBJ1-1
size: many
V: TRBV27
CDR3: CASSSQGASGTEAFF
DNA: TGTGCCAGCAGTTCTCAGGGGGCTTCAGGGACTGAAGCTTTCTTT

D: NA
J: TRBJ1-4
size: few
V: TRBV27
CDR3: CASSHEGGEKLFF
DNA: TGTGCCAGCAGCCACGAGGGCGGTGAAAAACTGTTTTTT

D: TRBD2
J: TRBJ2-1
size: many
V: TRBV20-1
CDR3: CSARDLTRGTRVYNEQFF
DNA: TGCAGTGCTAGAGATTTAACCCGAGGGACTAGGGTATACAATGAGCAGTTCTTC

D: NA
J: TRBJ1-5
size: NA
V: TRBV18
CDR3: CASSPGTAINQPQHF
DNA: TGTGCCAGCTCACCAGGGACGGCGATCAATCAGCCCCAGCATTTT

D: NA
J: TRBJ2-1
size: many
V: TRBV18
CDR3: CASSITAYNEQFF
DNA: TGTGCCAGCTCAATAACAGCCTACAATGAGCAGTTCTTC

D: TRBD1
J: TRBJ1-1
size: NA
V: TRBV29-1
CDR3: CSVGQGRAEAFF
DNA: TGCAGCGTTGGACAGGGTCGCGCTGAAGCTTTCTTT

D: NA
J: TRBJ1-3
size: many
V: TRBV29-1
CDR3: CSPSRRTSGNTIYF
DNA: TGCAGCCCATCGAGGAGGACCTCTGGAAACACCATATATTTT

D: TRBD1
J: TRBJ1-1
size: many
V: TRBV9
CDR3: CASSSRQGVEGTEAFF
DNA: TGTGCCAGCAGCTCCAGACAGGGAGTCGAGGGCACTGAAGCTTTCTTT

D: TRBD1
J: TRBJ2-7
size: NA
V: TRBV15
CDR3: CATSRGKTGAYSEQYF
DNA: TGTGCCACCAGCAGAGGGAAGACAGGGGCATATTCCGAGCAGTACTTC

D: TRBD1
J: TRBJ1-1
size: many
V: TRBV2
CDR3: CASSQDRGNTEAFF
DNA: TGTGCCAGCAGTCAAGACAGGGGGAACACTGAAGCTTTCTTT

D: NA
J: TRBJ2-5
size: many
V: TRBV2
CDR3: CASSELVAETQYF
DNA: TGTGCCAGCAGTGAACTAGTTGCAGAGACCCAGTACTTC

D: TRBD2
J: TRBJ2-7
size: once
V: TRBV7-2
CDR3: CASSLKGGGSYEQYF
DNA: TGTGCCAGCAGCTTAAAGGGCGGGGGCTCCTACGAGCAGTACTTC

D: NA
J: TRBJ1-5
size: many
V: TRBV28
CDR3: CASSLFRAHQHF
DNA: TGTGCCAGCAGTTTATTTAGGGCGCACCAGCATTTT

D: NA
J: TRBJ2-1
size: many
V: TRBV20-1
CDR3: CSARSPLNEQFF
DNA: TGCAGTGCTAGGAGTCCTCTAAATGAGCAGTTCTTC

D: TRBD2
J: TRBJ2-1
size: NA
V: TRBV28
CDR3: CASSELPGLAGNEQFF
DNA: TGCGCCAGCAGTGAATTGCCCGGACTAGCGGGAAATGAGCAGTTCTTC

D: NA
J: TRBJ1-5
size: NA
V: TRBV5-8
CDR3: CASSARKGNQPQHF
DNA: TGTGCCAGCAGCGCCCGAAAGGGCAATCAGCCCCAGCATTTT

D: TRBD2
J: TRBJ2-7
size: many
V: TRBV7-2
CDR3: CASRTGLAGAYEQYF
DNA: TGTGCCAGCAGAACGGGACTAGCGGGAGCCTACGAGCAGTACTTC